The 32 T cell receptor beta chains below were found in one sample sequenced in a study of shared clonotypes between healthy human individuals (dated by TCRdb to about 2020). The library was generated by the immunoSEQ multiplex PCR assay. TCRdb carries this immuneACCESS record with in-frame sequences only. Its versions omit some clonotypes, under half of them owing to an unresolved V gene in the studies checked, with the rest unexplained. This sample has more than 2 million clones in its table, and just under 95% of those were observed once. The ten biggest clones cover roughly 1% of the sample. For the CD8 naive samples, CD45RO-negative cells were positively selected for CCR7, yielding a CD45RA+CCR7+ population from which TemRA cells were excluded. Material: naive CD8+ T cells sorted from blood. The label giving this sample's cell subset or site can be read as: CD45RA+CCR7+. The receptor source for this set is a man aged 18 to 35 in good health.

This chain links TRBV7-9 with TRBJ2-2; no reliable D call. Per germline, CDR1 SEHNR and CDR2 FQNEAQ (reference sequence). Trimming shortened V by 4 bases and J by 1 base, and 7 bases separated the two germline ends. The CDR3 totals 14 residues. The CDR3 reads CASSSDKNTGELFF. The CDR3 DNA sequence: TGTGCCAGCAGCTCCGACAAGAACACCGGGGAGCTGTTTTTT. The full variable domain, with the rest looked up from reference TRBV7-9 and TRBJ2-2, is DTGVSQNPRHKITKRGQNVTFRCDPISEHNRLYWYRQTLGQGPEFLTYFQNEAQLEKSRLLSDRFSAERPKGSFSTLEIQRTEQGDSAMYLCASSSDKNTGELFFGEGSRLTVL.

V and J are TRBV4-3 and TRBJ1-1, with TRBD1 matching 7 bases. The J segment lost 10 bases and the V segment lost 3 bases, leaving 14 bases of the junction unmatched. In germline, CDR1 is LGHNA, CDR2 YSLEER. The CDR3 runs to 15 residues. In nucleotides, the CDR3 is TGCGCCAGCAGCCACGAGACAGGGCTCGGATTAACAGCTTTCTTT. This encodes CASSHETGLGLTAFF.

This rearrangement joins TRBV29-1 to TRBJ2-4; the match to TRBD1 covers 7 bases. The CDR3 runs to 16 residues. After removal of 5 bases from V and 0 bases from J, the junction contained 10 bases not matched to a gene. In germline, CDR1 is SQVTM, CDR2 ANQGSEA. The CDR3 sequence is CSVSPQGVRAKNIQYF. CDR3 nucleotide sequence: TGCAGCGTTTCTCCGCAGGGGGTAAGAGCCAAAAACATTCAGTACTTC. The entire variable domain, with the rest obtained from reference TRBV29-1 and TRBJ2-4, is as follows: SAVISQKPSRDICQRGTSLTIQCQVDSQVTMMFWYRQQPGQSLTLIATANQGSEATYESGFVIDKFPISRPNLTFSTLTVSNMSPEDSSIYLCSVSPQGVRAKNIQYFGAGTRLSVL.

V is TRBV4-1 and J is TRBJ2-1, with TRBD2 matching over 16 bases. There are 17 residues in the CDR3. V lost 3 bases to trimming and J lost 1 base; unmatched junction nucleotides: 0. From germline, CDR1 is MGHRA and CDR2 YSYEKL. The chain's CDR3 is CASSQGLAGGSYNEQFF. The DNA of the CDR3 is TGCGCCAGCAGCCAGGGACTAGCGGGAGGGTCCTACAATGAGCAGTTCTTC.

The gene calls are TRBV5-1 and TRBJ1-1, with D unclear. The CDR3 runs 16 residues. V was pared by 1 base and J by 1 base, with 14 bases between. CDR1 is SGHRS and CDR2 is YFSETQ in the germline V gene. This chain's CDR3 is CASSLNSGLGNTEAFF. The DNA for the CDR3 is TGCGCCAGCAGCTTGAATTCGGGGTTGGGGAACACTGAAGCTTTCTTT.

The CDR3 region is CASSTGVGEKLFF. CDR3 nucleotides: TGCGCCAGCTCTACAGGAGTTGGGGAAAAACTGTTTTTT. V is TRBV4-1 and J is TRBJ1-4, with D possibly being TRBD1 (5 bases). Trimming cost V 8 bases and J 8 bases, with 15 bases left between them. CDR3 length equals 13 residues. Per germline, CDR1 MGHRA and CDR2 YSYEKL.

The chain couples TRBV19 to TRBJ1-2; the D gene is possibly TRBD1 (5 bases). CDR1 is LNHDA and CDR2 is SQIVND in the germline V gene (reference sequence). There are 17 residues in the CDR3. Trimming cost V 3 bases and J 0 bases, with 17 bases left between them. The CDR3 DNA follows: TGTGCCAGTAGTATCCCACTTGACAGCGAAGCTAACTATGGCTACACCTTC. The encoded protein is CASSIPLDSEANYGYTF.

The V and J genes are TRBV5-6 and TRBJ2-7; 8 bases line up with TRBD1. The V gene end was trimmed by 2 bases and the J gene end by 3 bases; junction bases not matched to a gene: 7. Germline loops: CDR1 SGHDT, CDR2 YYEEEE. The CDR3 consists of 15 residues. The CDR3 spells CASSFLTGVFYEQYF. The CDR3 region has the DNA TGTGCCAGCAGCTTTTTGACAGGGGTGTTCTACGAGCAGTACTTC.

The rearrangement uses TRBV7-9 and TRBJ2-1, with no clear D. The CDR3 contains 12 residues. Germline CDR1 SEHNR, CDR2 FQNEAQ (reference sequence). V lost 3 bases and J 10 bases, leaving 10 bases between the germline ends. The CDR3 loop is CASSLGYTEQFF. CDR3 nucleotides: TGTGCCAGCAGCTTGGGGTACACCGAGCAGTTCTTC.

The gene calls are TRBV4-1 and TRBJ2-2, with 10 positions matching TRBD1. CDR1 is MGHRA, CDR2 YSYEKL, per germline. The CDR3 totals 16 residues. V lost 5 bases to trimming and J lost 5 bases; unmatched junction nucleotides: 8. CDR3 residues: CASSDPGQGRTGELFF. CDR3 DNA: TGCGCCAGCAGCGATCCGGGACAGGGGAGAACCGGGGAGCTGTTTTTT.

This clone was seen just once. The V call is TRBV15, the J call TRBJ1-1; D is uncertain. The CDR3 runs to 16 residues. Germline values: CDR1 LNHNV, CDR2 YYDKDF (reference sequence). Trimming left V 0 bases short and J 1 base short, with 12 bases between. The CDR3 DNA is TGTGCCACCAGCAGAGATATCTTAGGCCAGAACACTGAAGCTTTCTTT. Residues: CATSRDILGQNTEAFF.

V gene TRBV28 combines with J gene TRBJ2-1, with D unresolved. The germline gives CDR1 MDHEN, CDR2 SYDVKM. Trimming removed 5 bases at V and 8 bases at J, with 13 bases between. This CDR3 is 13 amino acids long. DNA for the CDR3: TGTGCCAGCAGTGCGACGGGTTTGGATGAGCAGTTCTTC. This sequence encodes CASSATGLDEQFF.

This chain uses TRBV5-1 with TRBJ2-3; no reliable D call. Germline V lookup: CDR1 SGHRS, CDR2 YFSETQ. This CDR3 comprises 13 residues. V lost 7 bases, J lost 0 bases, and 9 bases lay in between. CDR3 nucleotides: TGCGCCAGCCGGGCGTCTAGCACAGATACGCAGTATTTT. Its translation: CASRASSTDTQYF.

This sequence joins TRBV14 and TRBJ1-1; 9 nucleotides agree with TRBD1. Trimming took 5 bases from V and 6 from J; bases not matched to a gene: 4. Germline CDR1 and CDR2: SGHDN and FVKESK. This CDR3 comprises 13 residues. This chain's CDR3 is CASSYTGGSEAFF. CDR3 DNA: TGTGCCAGCAGCTACACAGGGGGCTCTGAAGCTTTCTTT.

This chain joins TRBV27 and TRBJ2-1, with D perhaps assigned TRBD1 or TRBD2 (5 bases each). The CDR3 extends over 14 amino acids. Trimming took off 6 bases at V and 3 bases at J, with 12 bases between the two ends. CDR1 MNHEY and CDR2 SMNVEV come from the germline V gene (reference sequence). CDR3 loop: CASRSGAGYNEQFF. DNA of the CDR3: TGTGCCAGCAGGTCCGGGGCAGGCTACAATGAGCAGTTCTTC.

The chain employs TRBV5-3 and TRBJ2-2, with D perhaps matching TRBD1 (6 bases). TRBV5-3 counts as an open reading frame of uncertain function. The CDR3 length is 14 residues. V lost 0 bases, J lost 5 bases, and 8 bases lay in between. CDR3 in DNA: TGTGCCAGAAGCTTGGCACAGGGTACCGGGGAGCTGTTTTTT. Residues: CARSLAQGTGELFF.

This chain connects TRBV30 to TRBJ2-5; a weak D match, TRBD2 (6 bases). The CDR3 is 13 amino acids. From germline, CDR1 is GTSNPN and CDR2 SVGIG (reference sequence). V was cut by 4 bases and J by 2 bases, with 11 bases left in between. CDR3 nucleotide sequence: TGTGCCTGGATGGGAGGTGGACAAGAGACCCAGTACTTC. Translated, it gives CAWMGGGQETQYF.

The sample holds one count of this clone. The chain has TRBV5-5 and TRBJ2-6; D tentatively fits TRBD1 or TRBD2 (5 bases each). V gave up 4 bases and J gave up 0 bases, with 11 bases separating them. The germline V gene encodes CDR1 SGHKS and CDR2 YYEKEE (reference sequence). The CDR3 has 16 amino acids. The CDR3 sequence is CASSIGTASGANVLTF. The CDR3 DNA reads as TGTGCCAGCAGCATAGGGACCGCCTCTGGGGCCAACGTCCTGACTTTC.

The chain has TRBV4-1 and TRBJ2-2; TRBD2 aligns across 9 bases. Trimming removed 2 bases from V and 6 bases from J; junction bases left unmatched: 7. CDR3 length equals 16 residues. CDR1 and CDR2 (germline): MGHRA, YSYEKL. This chain's CDR3 is CASSQTILAGAGELFF. The CDR3 region has the DNA TGCGCCAGCAGCCAAACGATTTTAGCGGGAGCCGGGGAGCTGTTTTTT.

J is TRBJ2-3 and V is TRBV5-6; 7 nucleotides align to TRBD2. The CDR3 runs 17 residues. Germline V lookup: CDR1 SGHDT, CDR2 YYEEEE. The trim removed 0 bases at V and 0 bases at J, leaving 7 bases unmatched. CDR3 nucleotide sequence: TGTGCCAGCAGCTTGGCCCTAGCGGTCCTCAGCACAGATACGCAGTATTTT. This gives the protein CASSLALAVLSTDTQYF.

The table lists this clone with a count of one. This chain's CDR3 is CASNSGGAPDTQYF. The CDR3 DNA reads TGTGCCAGCAATAGCGGGGGGGCCCCAGATACGCAGTATTTT. The V and J genes are TRBV2 and TRBJ2-3; 11 bases match TRBD2. Unmatched junction bases numbered 4, after V lost 7 bases and J lost 4 bases. Germline CDR1 and CDR2: SNHLY and FYNNEI. CDR3 size: 14 residues.

This chain links TRBV6-5 with TRBJ1-1; 7 positions agree with TRBD1. The CDR3 consists of 15 residues. With 5 bases clipped from V and 0 bases from J, the junction kept 6 bases outside the gene matches. Germline CDR1 MNHEY, CDR2 SVGAGI. CDR3 loop: CASSLQGLMNTEAFF. The CDR3, as DNA: TGTGCCAGCAGTCTACAGGGGCTCATGAACACTGAAGCTTTCTTT.

The table lists this clone with a few counts. This chain uses TRBV6-5 with TRBJ1-2, with 7 nucleotides matching TRBD1. The CDR3 runs 13 residues. The ends lost 6 bases at V and 5 bases at J; junction bases unmatched: 6. CDR1 and CDR2 from the germline V gene are MNHEY and SVGAGI. CDR3 residues: CASRAQGLYGYTF. The CDR3 coding sequence is TGTGCCAGCAGAGCACAGGGGCTTTATGGCTACACCTTC.

The chain recombines TRBV13 with TRBJ1-1, with D unclear. Germline V gives CDR1 PRHDT, CDR2 FYEKMQ (reference sequence). Trimming shortened V by 0 bases and J by 6 bases, and 11 bases separated the two germline ends. The CDR3 loop spans 14 amino acids. The CDR3 here is CASSLGLVSPEAFF. In nucleotides, the CDR3 is TGTGCCAGCAGCTTAGGACTGGTGAGCCCTGAAGCTTTCTTT.

This clone was seen only once. The V gene is TRBV11-2, the J gene TRBJ2-1; 9 bases are a match to TRBD2. With 0 bases clipped from V and 6 bases from J, the junction kept 9 bases outside the gene matches. Per germline, CDR1 SGHAT and CDR2 FQNNGV. This CDR3 region has 17 residues. In nucleotides, the CDR3 is TGTGCCAGCAGCTTAGATCACTTAGCTAGCGGGGTCAATGAGCAGTTCTTC. It codes for CASSLDHLASGVNEQFF. Full variable domain (missing parts from reference TRBV11-2 and TRBJ2-1): EAGVAQSPRYKIIEKRQSVAFWCNPISGHATLYWYQQILGQGPKLLIQFQNNGVVDDSQLPKDRFSAERLKGVDSTLKIQPAKLEDSAVYLCASSLDHLASGVNEQFFGPGTRLTVL.

Remarks on this clone: This sample includes further DNA sequences coding for the same CDR3. The V and J genes are TRBV6-5 and TRBJ2-7, with D possibly being TRBD1 (5 bases). V lost 2 bases to trimming and J lost 7 bases, with 15 bases between them. CDR3 length: 14 residues. Germline-derived CDR1 and CDR2 are MNHEY and SVGAGI. CDR3 residues: CASSYGQGVGEQYF. CDR3 coding DNA: TGTGCCAGCAGTTACGGGCAGGGCGTTGGAGAGCAGTACTTC.

The chain combines TRBV7-9 with TRBJ2-7, with 7 bases fitting TRBD1. V was pared by 5 bases and J by 2 bases, with 6 bases of the junction left unmatched. The CDR3 sequence is 14 residues long. Germline V gene lookup returns CDR1 SEHNR and CDR2 FQNEAQ (reference sequence). The CDR3: CASSQEGGPYEQYF. The CDR3 DNA sequence: TGTGCCAGCAGCCAAGAAGGGGGCCCCTACGAGCAGTACTTC.

The genes are TRBV5-4 and TRBJ1-1; 7 bases map to TRBD1. CDR1 and CDR2 from the germline V gene are SGHNT and YYREEE (reference sequence). V was pared by 4 bases and J by 13 bases, with 13 bases of the junction left unmatched. This CDR3 is 13 amino acids long. CDR3 loop: CASSQWGDRVGFF. CDR3 coding DNA: TGTGCCAGCAGCCAATGGGGCGACAGGGTGGGTTTCTTT.

V usage is TRBV11-2 and J usage is TRBJ2-2, with D unclear. V lost 1 base to trimming and J lost 0 bases, with 6 bases between them. The V gene's germline CDR1 is SGHAT and CDR2 FQNNGV. There are 15 residues in the CDR3. The CDR3 DNA reads as TGTGCCAGCAGCTTAGTCGCCTCGAACACCGGGGAGCTGTTTTTT. Encoded protein: CASSLVASNTGELFF.

In its sample, this clone was seen a few times. The V call is TRBV6-5, the J call TRBJ1-2, with TRBD1 as a possible D gene (6 bases). Trimming left V 0 bases short and J 6 bases short, with 11 bases between. Germline V gene sequence: CDR1 MNHEY, CDR2 SVGAGI. The CDR3 contains 14 residues. The CDR3 bases are TGTGCCAGCAGTTACTCGATAGGGGGAGATGGCTACACCTTC. It translates to CASSYSIGGDGYTF.

The count of this clone is one. The chain couples TRBV6-1 to TRBJ2-7; D is unresolved. The CDR3 extends over 14 amino acids. CDR1 is MNHNS and CDR2 is SASEGT in the germline V gene. V was trimmed by 0 bases and J by 3 bases, leaving 9 bases between them. CDR3 DNA sequence: TGTGCCAGCAGTGAAGCGGTAATCGGCTACGAGCAGTACTTC. Amino acids: CASSEAVIGYEQYF.

The V gene is TRBV7-8, the J gene TRBJ1-2; weak D call: TRBD1 (5 bases). The CDR3 spans 18 residues. V shed 1 base and J shed 0 bases, with 18 bases lying between them. Germline CDR1 and CDR2: SGHVS and FQNEAQ. The chain's CDR3 is CASSLVGEEGTANYGYTF. CDR3 nucleotide sequence: TGTGCCAGCAGCTTAGTTGGGGAAGAGGGGACTGCTAACTATGGCTACACCTTC.